A selection of T cell receptor beta chains follows, all from one sample in a study of shared T cell receptors in the human thymus. This table comes from immunoSEQ multiplex PCR, and its TCRdb copy is limited to in-frame clones, with some not included. The data contain about 540,000 clones, about four fifths of them singletons. Separately, the same data were catalogued under a study of human thymus T cells.

The specimen sequenced was thymocytes. The receptors originated from a boy under three years old with a congenital heart defect. Each CDR3 is given with its conserved first and last residue. A D gene is named only where the DNA matches it firmly. Clone size is shown for a subset of rows, as once, few, many or a class of expanded clone.

>TRBJ1-4|.|14|TRBV6-6|few
CASSFRVGNEKLFF
TGTGCCAGCAGTTTCAGGGTAGGAAATGAAAAACTGTTTTTT
>TRBJ2-5|TRBD1|19|TRBV7-2|.
CASSSRFYSGTGQKETQYF
TGTGCCAGCAGCTCCAGGTTTTACTCTGGGACAGGGCAAAAGGAGACCCAGTACTTC
>TRBJ2-7|.|13|TRBV6-1|.
CASRGTEAGEQYF
TGTGCCAGCCGGGGGACGGAGGCGGGCGAGCAGTACTTC
>TRBJ2-7|.|14|TRBV25-1|.
CASSEWGDSYEQYF
TGTGCCAGCAGTGAATGGGGGGATTCCTACGAGCAGTACTTC
>TRBJ2-2|TRBD2|13|TRBV7-8|.
CASSPRREGELFF
TGTGCCAGCAGCCCGAGACGGGAGGGAGAGCTGTTTTTT
>TRBJ2-5|.|15|TRBV14|.
CASSHYGQGKETQYF
TGTGCCAGCAGCCATTACGGACAAGGGAAGGAGACCCAGTACTTC
>TRBJ1-2|TRBD1|15|TRBV30|.
CAWKNPGQGDYGYTF
TGTGCCTGGAAAAATCCGGGACAGGGGGACTATGGCTACACCTTC
>TRBJ2-5|TRBD2|14|TRBV4-1|.
CASSQEGGEETQYF
TGCGCCAGCAGCCAAGAGGGGGGGGAAGAGACCCAGTACTTC
>TRBJ2-3|TRBD1|15|TRBV5-1|.
CASSLGGGLTDTQYF
TGCGCCAGCAGCTTGGGAGGGGGCCTCACAGATACGCAGTATTTT
>TRBJ2-3|TRBD2|18|TRBV5-6|.
CASSLAASGSENTDTQYF
TGTGCCAGCAGCTTGGCGGCTAGCGGGAGCGAGAACACAGATACGCAGTATTTT
>TRBJ2-7|.|15|TRBV6-1|.
CASSGLPGVRHEQYF
TGTGCCAGCAGTGGGCTACCAGGGGTGAGGCACGAGCAGTACTTC
>TRBJ2-7|TRBD2|14|TRBV4-1|.
CASSLAGGPSEQYF
TGCGCCAGCAGCCTAGCGGGAGGGCCCTCCGAGCAGTACTTC
>TRBJ2-7|TRBD1|15|TRBV7-9|.
CASSIGTGTAYEQYF
TGTGCCAGCAGCATTGGGACAGGCACTGCCTACGAGCAGTACTTC
>TRBJ2-7|TRBD2|16|TRBV7-8|.
CASRTMGGRAVNEQYF
TGTGCCAGCAGGACAATGGGTGGGAGGGCGGTAAACGAGCAGTACTTC
>TRBJ2-7|.|13|TRBV28|.
CASDRGIRYEQYF
TGTGCCAGCGATAGGGGAATTCGGTACGAGCAGTACTTC
>TRBJ2-7|.|18|TRBV19|once
CASSIYLGWQGADYEQYF
TGTGCCAGTAGTATTTACCTCGGTTGGCAGGGTGCAGACTACGAGCAGTACTTC
>TRBJ2-1|TRBD2|16|TRBV6-5|.
CASSYGTSGRYNEQFF
TGTGCCAGCAGTTACGGGACTAGCGGGCGTTACAATGAGCAGTTCTTC